This TCR beta chain appears in the sequencing data of a study of T cells after yellow fever vaccination. Regarding the study as a whole: Though weaker, the secondary response peaked faster, on day 5 versus 15.

TCRdb redid the calling of the 5' RACE reads with MiXCR, one entry per CDR3 protein. The table shows some 15,000 distinct CDR3 sequences, with about 7.3% occurring only once. At least ten counts were recorded for this clonotype. The CDR3 sequence is 14 residues long. The germline V gene encodes CDR1 SGHTA and CDR2 FQGNSA. V lost 4 bases, J lost 3 bases, and 7 bases lay in between. The TCR originated in a man younger than 35 who received the YFV17D yellow fever vaccine. The chain links TRBV7-2 to TRBJ1-6, with D perhaps TRBD1 (5 bases). Specimen: PBMCs, either bulk or a sorted T-cell subset (CD4+, CD8+, memory, or dextramer-sorted; not recorded which), collected on the day of the yellow fever booster vaccination. The CDR3 here is CASSSGVYNSPLHF. CDR3 DNA: TGTGCCAGCAGCTCGGGGGTCTATAATTCACCCCTCCACTTT.